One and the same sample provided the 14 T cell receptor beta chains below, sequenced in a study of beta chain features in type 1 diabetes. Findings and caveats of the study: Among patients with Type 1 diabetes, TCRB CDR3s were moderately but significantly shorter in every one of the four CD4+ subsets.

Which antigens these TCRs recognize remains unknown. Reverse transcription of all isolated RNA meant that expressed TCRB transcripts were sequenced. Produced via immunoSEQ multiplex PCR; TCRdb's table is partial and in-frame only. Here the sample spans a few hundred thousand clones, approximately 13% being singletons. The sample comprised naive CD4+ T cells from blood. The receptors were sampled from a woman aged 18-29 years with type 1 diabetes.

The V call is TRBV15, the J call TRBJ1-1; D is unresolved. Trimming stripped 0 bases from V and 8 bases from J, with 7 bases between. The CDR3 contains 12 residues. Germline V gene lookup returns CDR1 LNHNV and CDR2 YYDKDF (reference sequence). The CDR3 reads CATSRDRGEAFF. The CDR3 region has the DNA TGTGCCACCAGCAGAGATAGAGGGGAAGCTTTCTTT.

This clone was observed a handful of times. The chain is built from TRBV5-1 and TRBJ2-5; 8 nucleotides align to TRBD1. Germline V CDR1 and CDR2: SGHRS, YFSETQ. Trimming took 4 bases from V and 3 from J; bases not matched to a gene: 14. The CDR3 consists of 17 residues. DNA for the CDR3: TGCGCCAGCAGCCCCTTTAGGATCGACAGGGGCGAAGAGACCCAGTACTTC. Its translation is CASSPFRIDRGEETQYF.

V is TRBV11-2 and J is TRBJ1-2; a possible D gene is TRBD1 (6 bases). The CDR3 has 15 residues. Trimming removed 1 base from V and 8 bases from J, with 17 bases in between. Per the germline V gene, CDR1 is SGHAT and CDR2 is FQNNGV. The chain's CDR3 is CASSLGGRIGRGYTF. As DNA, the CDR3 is TGTGCCAGCAGCTTAGGGGGGCGGATTGGTCGAGGCTACACCTTC.

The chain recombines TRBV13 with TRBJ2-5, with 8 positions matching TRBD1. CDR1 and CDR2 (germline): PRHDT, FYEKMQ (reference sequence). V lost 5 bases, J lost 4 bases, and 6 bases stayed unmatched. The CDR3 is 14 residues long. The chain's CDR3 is CASSPWTGRETQYF. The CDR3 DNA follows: TGTGCCAGCAGCCCCTGGACAGGGCGAGAGACCCAGTACTTC.

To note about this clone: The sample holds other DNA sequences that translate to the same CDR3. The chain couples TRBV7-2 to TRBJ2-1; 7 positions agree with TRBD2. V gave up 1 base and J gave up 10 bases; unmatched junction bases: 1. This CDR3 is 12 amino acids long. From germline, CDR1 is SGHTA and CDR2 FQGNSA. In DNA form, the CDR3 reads TGTGCCAGCAGCTTAGGAGCGGGAGAGCAGTTCTTC. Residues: CASSLGAGEQFF.

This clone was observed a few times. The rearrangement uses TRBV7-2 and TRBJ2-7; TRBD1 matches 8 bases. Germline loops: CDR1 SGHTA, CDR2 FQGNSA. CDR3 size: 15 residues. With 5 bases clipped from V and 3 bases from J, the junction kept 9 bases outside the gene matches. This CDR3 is CASSPGGGLYYEQYV. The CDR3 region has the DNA TGTGCCAGCAGCCCAGGGGGCGGGTTATACTACGAGCAGTACGTC.

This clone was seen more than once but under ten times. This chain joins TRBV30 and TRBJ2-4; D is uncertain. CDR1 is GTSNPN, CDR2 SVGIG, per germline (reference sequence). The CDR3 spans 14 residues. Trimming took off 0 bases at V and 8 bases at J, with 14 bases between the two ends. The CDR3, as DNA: TGTGCCTGGAGTGTACGTGGCTCGCGGTACATTCAGTACTTC. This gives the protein CAWSVRGSRYIQYF.

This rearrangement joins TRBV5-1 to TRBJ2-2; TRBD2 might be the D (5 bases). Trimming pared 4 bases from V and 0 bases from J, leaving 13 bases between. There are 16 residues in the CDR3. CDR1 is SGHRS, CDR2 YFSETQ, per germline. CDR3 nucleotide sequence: TGCGCCAGCAGCCGTGGCAGCGGAGCGAACACCGGGGAGCTGTTTTTT. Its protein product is CASSRGSGANTGELFF.

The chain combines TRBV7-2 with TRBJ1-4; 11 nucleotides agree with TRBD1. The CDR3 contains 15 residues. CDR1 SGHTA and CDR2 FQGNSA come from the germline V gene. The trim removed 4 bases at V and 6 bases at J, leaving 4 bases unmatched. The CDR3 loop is CASSSRGQGDEKLFF. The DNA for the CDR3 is TGTGCCAGCAGCTCCAGGGGACAGGGGGATGAAAAACTGTTTTTT.

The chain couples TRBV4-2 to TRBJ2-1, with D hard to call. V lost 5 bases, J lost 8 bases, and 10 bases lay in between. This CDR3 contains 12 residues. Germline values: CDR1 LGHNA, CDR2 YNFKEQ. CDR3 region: CASSSRLDEQFF. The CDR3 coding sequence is TGTGCCAGCAGCTCCCGTCTCGATGAGCAGTTCTTC.

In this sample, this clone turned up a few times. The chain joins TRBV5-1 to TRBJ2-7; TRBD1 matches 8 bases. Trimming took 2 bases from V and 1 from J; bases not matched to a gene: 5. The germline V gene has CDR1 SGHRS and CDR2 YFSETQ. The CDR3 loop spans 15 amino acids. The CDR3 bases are TGCGCCAGCAGCTTTACGGGACAGGTGTCCTACGAGCAGTACTTC. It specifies CASSFTGQVSYEQYF.

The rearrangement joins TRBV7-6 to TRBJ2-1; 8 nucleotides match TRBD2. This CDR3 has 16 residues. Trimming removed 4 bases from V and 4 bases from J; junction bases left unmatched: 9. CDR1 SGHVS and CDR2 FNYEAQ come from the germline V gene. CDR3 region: CASSSRGRTPYNEQFF. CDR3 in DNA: TGTGCCAGCAGCTCCCGCGGGAGGACCCCATACAATGAGCAGTTCTTC. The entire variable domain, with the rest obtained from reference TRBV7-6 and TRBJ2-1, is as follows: GAGVSQSPRYKVTKRGQDVALRCDPISGHVSLYWYRQALGQGPEFLTYFNYEAQQDKSGLPNDRFSAERPEGSISTLTIQRTEQRDSAMYRCASSSRGRTPYNEQFFGPGTRLTVL.

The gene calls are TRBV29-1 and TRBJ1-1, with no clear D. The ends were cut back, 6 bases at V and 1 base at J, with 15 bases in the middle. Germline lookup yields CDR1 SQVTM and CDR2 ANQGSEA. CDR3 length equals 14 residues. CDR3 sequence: CSVGRVRWNTEAFF. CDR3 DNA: TGCAGCGTCGGGAGGGTACGGTGGAACACTGAAGCTTTCTTT.

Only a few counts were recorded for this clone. The CDR3 loop reads CASSGLAGDGDEQFF. In DNA, the CDR3 is TGTGCCAGCAGCGGACTAGCGGGTGACGGGGATGAGCAGTTCTTC. The chain couples TRBV2 to TRBJ2-1, with 11 bases aligning to TRBD2. V lost 6 bases and J lost 8; bases outside the gene matches: 9. Per germline, CDR1 SNHLY and CDR2 FYNNEI. The CDR3 runs to 15 residues. The whole variable domain, filled in from reference TRBV2 and TRBJ2-1, reads EPEVTQTPSHQVTQMGQEVILRCVPISNHLYFYWYRQILGQKVEFLVSFYNNEISEKSEIFDDQFSVERPDGSNFTLKIRSTKLEDSAMYFCASSGLAGDGDEQFFGPGTRLTVL.